The 8 T cell receptor beta chains below all came from one sample that was sequenced in a study of T cell clonality in common variable immunodeficiency. Libraries were prepared by immunoSEQ multiplex PCR; TCRdb keeps only in-frame clonotypes and omits some of them. The sample is made up of about 45,000 clones, none counted only once. The sequencing input was peripheral blood mononuclear cells. These receptors were taken from a person aged 18 to 75 in good health.

This clone was seen ten or more times. The missing CDR3 end, 3 residues past where the read stops, is filled in from the germline J gene. The chain is built from TRBV18 and TRBJ2-7, with 7 bases that match TRBD1. Germline V CDR1 and CDR2: KGHSH, LQKENI. The V segment lost 3 bases and the J segment 0 bases; nucleotides outside the gene matches: 8. The CDR3 has 16 amino acids. Here the CDR3 reads CASSPWTGRLSYEQYF. The DNA read from the CDR3 is TGTGCCAGCTCACCCTGGACAGGCCGCCTCTCCTACGAG.

This clone was seen ten or more times. The read falls 3 residues short of the CDR3 end, and the missing part is taken from the germline J gene. The J gene is TRBJ2-7, the V gene TRBV20-1; D possibly matches TRBD1 or TRBD2 (5 bases each). V was cut by 1 base and J by 4 bases, with 14 bases left in between. The CDR3 extends over 14 amino acids. Germline V gene lookup returns CDR1 DFQATT and CDR2 SNEGSKA (reference sequence). CDR3 amino acids: CSARAQGVWYEQYF. The DNA read from the CDR3 is TGCAGTGCTAGAGCGCAGGGAGTCTGGTACGAG.

Ten or more counts support this clone. The read halts 3 residues ahead of the CDR3 end, with the missing end drawn from the germline J gene. The V gene is TRBV6-4, the J gene TRBJ2-3; TRBD1 is a possible D gene (6 bases). CDR1 is MRHNA, CDR2 SNTAGT, per germline. V dropped 4 bases and J dropped 2 bases, with 13 bases sitting between them. The CDR3 has 15 residues. The part of the CDR3 DNA that was read is TGTGCCAGCAGTGCCCTGGGGGCCCTCACAGATACG. Its protein is CASSALGALTDT. The whole CDR3 reads CASSALGALTDTQYF.

Many counts were recorded for this clone. The read is 3 residues too short to cover the CDR3 end, so that end is filled in from the germline J gene. The chain combines TRBV4-2 with TRBJ2-1; TRBD2 matches at 12 bases. The CDR3 covers 16 residues. Germline CDR1 is LGHNA and CDR2 is YNFKEQ. The trim removed 0 bases at V and 9 bases at J, leaving 6 bases unmatched. The part of the CDR3 DNA that was read is TGTGCCAGCAGCCAAGAGTTTGGACTAGCGGGGTTTGAG. Encoded protein: CASSQEFGLAGFE. From start to end, the CDR3 is CASSQEFGLAGFEQFF.

This clone has at least ten counts. The CDR3 bases that were read are TGTGCCAGCAGTGCCCAGGGGGGCTACAATGAG. Protein: CASSAQGGYNE. The entire CDR3 reads CASSAQGGYNEQFF. The chain recombines TRBV2 with TRBJ2-1; D may be TRBD1 (7 bases). The read gets to within 3 residues of the CDR3 end, and the germline J gene fills in the rest. This CDR3 contains 14 residues. Germline V gene data show CDR1 as SNHLY and CDR2 as FYNNEI. V was trimmed by 4 bases and J by 3 bases, leaving 10 bases between them.

This clone was seen repeatedly, ten times or more. Read data end 3 residues before the CDR3 end; the end is taken from the germline J gene. The chain links TRBV6-2 or TRBV6-3 to TRBJ1-4, with D unresolved. The CDR3 has 15 residues. CDR1 and CDR2 (germline): MNHEY, SVGEGT. V was trimmed by 0 bases and J by 3 bases, leaving 8 bases between them. Partial CDR3 DNA: TGTGCCAGCAGTTACTCGTTACAGCCTAATGAAAAA. This gives the protein CASSYSLQPNEK. The complete CDR3 reads CASSYSLQPNEKLFF.

This clone has a count of ten or more. The CDR3 extends 3 residues past the end of the read, so its final part is completed from the germline J gene. The chain uses TRBV5-1 and TRBJ2-7; D is undetermined. This CDR3 region has 13 residues. The V gene's germline CDR1 is SGHRS and CDR2 YFSETQ. Trimming pared 3 bases from V and 3 bases from J, leaving 10 bases between. CDR3 sequence reads: CASSSAANYEQYF. The sequenced part of the CDR3 DNA is TGCGCCAGCAGCTCTGCGGCGAACTACGAG.

The sample holds many counts of this clone. The read ends 3 residues early relative to the CDR3; the germline J gene fills the gap. J is TRBJ2-3 and V is TRBV19; a possible D gene is TRBD1 (6 bases). Trimming cost V 6 bases and J 0 bases, with 13 bases left between them. The CDR3 runs to 15 residues. The germline CDR1 and CDR2 sequences are LNHDA and SQIVND (reference sequence). The CDR3 bases that were read are TGTGCCAGTAGCGATATACAGGGTAGCACAGATACG. It specifies CASSDIQGSTDT. The CDR3 reads in full as CASSDIQGSTDTQYF.